This section outlines one T cell receptor (beta chain) sequence together with its context. Antigen: not known. This sample was included in a study of shared clonotypes between healthy human individuals. Overall study findings and caveats: Depth of sequencing was expected to influence donor clonotype sharing.

The CDR3 extends over 14 amino acids. Trimming cost V 3 bases and J 5 bases, with 11 bases left between them. Germline V gene sequence: CDR1 LNHDA, CDR2 SQIVND (reference sequence). Several immunoSEQ plates held equal portions of the genomic DNA taken from each subset. The DNA input per sorted-subset replicate PCR was 200 to 250 ng, corresponding to 28,000 or so T cell genomes. Assay used: immunoSEQ multiplex PCR; TCRdb lists only in-frame clones, some missing. The table has 780,000 or so clones, roughly 72% seen once. This clonotype was obtained from a woman under 40 in good health. The sequenced sample was memory CD4+ T cells sorted from blood. The subset here: CD45RA-negative fraction. The genes are TRBV19 and TRBJ2-1; D ambiguous. The CDR3 loop is CASSIGNSNNEQFF. CDR3 bases: TGTGCCAGTAGTATTGGGAACTCAAACAATGAGCAGTTCTTC.